This T cell receptor beta chain came from a study of T cell responses to AZD1222 COVID-19 vaccine. Study-level points and caveats: Just six or seven AZD1222 recipients tested seropositive at baseline. Spike-specific TCR breadth and depth rose after two AZD1222 doses.

Libraries were prepared by immunoSEQ multiplex PCR; TCRdb keeps only in-frame clonotypes and omits some of them. The data show 90,000 to 150,000 clones, with about 88% seen just once and over 2.5% held by the top ten. In the case of this clone: What it binds is not known.

Trimming removed 7 bases from V and 0 bases from J, with 8 bases in between. CDR1 is MNHEY and CDR2 is SMNVEV in the germline V gene (reference sequence). This CDR3 contains 13 residues. The V gene is TRBV27, the J gene TRBJ2-3; no clear D. Sequenced here: peripheral blood, sampled 28 days after the second AZD1222 dose. This sequence was found in an adult who received the AZD1222 COVID-19 vaccine. The CDR3 loop reads CASTRASTDTQYF. The CDR3 bases are TGTGCCAGCACTCGAGCTAGCACAGATACGCAGTATTTT.